The table lists the clone carrying this TCR beta chain with many counts. What it binds is unknown. The V end was cut by 2 bases, the J end by 2 bases, with 7 bases between. The CDR3 extends over 13 amino acids. Germline V lookup: CDR1 SGHRS, CDR2 YFSETQ. TCRdb processed the 5' RACE reads anew with MiXCR; each CDR3 protein has one entry. The sample holds about 890,000 distinct CDR3 sequences, 10% to 15% seen once. This record belongs to a study of identical twins. Study findings and constraints: One should note that invariant MAIT and iNKT cells could partly confound zero-insertion analyses.

The sample also formed part of further work on yellow fever vaccine responses in identical twins.

The source material was PBMCs. The TCR sequence derives from a woman younger than 30 in good health. The gene calls are TRBV5-1 and TRBJ2-5; D is perhaps TRBD2 (5 bases). CDR3 sequence (DNA): TGCGCCAGCAGCTTCGCGGGTCAAGAGACCCAGTACTTC. Protein: CASSFAGQETQYF. The complete variable domain, with remaining parts taken from reference TRBV5-1 and TRBJ2-5, reads KAGVTQTPRYLIKTRGQQVTLSCSPISGHRSVSWYQQTPGQGLQFLFEYFSETQRNKGNFPGRFSGRQFSNSRSEMNVSTLELGDSALYLCASSFAGQETQYFGPGTRLLVL.